The 8 T cell receptor beta chains presented below share a single source sample, sequenced in a study of blood T cell repertoires in COVID-19. TCRdb's copy holds only in-frame clones and misses some; the assay was immunoSEQ multiplex PCR. This table holds some 180,000 clones, about four fifths found once. The sample comprised peripheral blood. Every receptor here comes from a man aged 55-75 years with acute or convalescent COVID-19.

The chain links TRBV14 to TRBJ2-1; the match to TRBD2 covers 7 bases. With V trimmed by 7 bases and J by 5 bases, 8 bases remained unmatched. Germline CDR1 is SGHDN and CDR2 is FVKESK. The CDR3 has 14 amino acids. The CDR3 sequence: CASKGLGRHNEQFF. Here the CDR3 DNA reads TGTGCCAGCAAAGGACTAGGAAGGCACAATGAGCAGTTCTTC.

V usage is TRBV27 and J usage is TRBJ1-2; D is undetermined. CDR1 is MNHEY and CDR2 is SMNVEV in the germline V gene (reference sequence). This CDR3 comprises 12 residues. V was shortened by 3 bases and J by 8 bases, with 10 bases between the two germline ends. CDR3 amino acids: CASSLFGGGYTF. The CDR3 coding sequence is TGTGCCAGCAGTTTGTTCGGAGGGGGCTACACCTTC.

The chain links TRBV29-1 to TRBJ2-7; TRBD1 is a possible D gene (6 bases). The V end lost 6 bases, the J end lost 4 bases, and 10 bases lay between the germline ends. The CDR3 loop spans 11 amino acids. Germline V gene lookup returns CDR1 SQVTM and CDR2 ANQGSEA. As DNA, the CDR3 is TGCAGCGTAGCCGGACAGTACGAGCAGTACTTC. Encoded protein: CSVAGQYEQYF.

This chain uses TRBV24-1 with TRBJ2-5; 15 bases map to TRBD2. There are 16 residues in the CDR3. V lost 7 bases to trimming and J lost 3 bases; unmatched junction nucleotides: 5. In germline, CDR1 is KGHDR, CDR2 SFDVKD. The CDR3 DNA reads as TGTGCCACCAGCAGGACTAGCGGGAGGGCCGAAGAGACCCAGTACTTC. Translating it yields CATSRTSGRAEETQYF.

The chain joins TRBV10-2 to TRBJ1-1; no definite D call. The CDR3 is 14 residues long. Trimming removed 3 bases at V and 1 base at J, with 9 bases between. Germline loops: CDR1 WSHSY, CDR2 SAAADI. DNA of the CDR3: TGCGCCAGCAGTGATAGAGGGAAGAACACTGAAGCTTTCTTT. The encoded protein is CASSDRGKNTEAFF.

This sequence joins TRBV5-1 and TRBJ1-5; the match to TRBD1 covers 7 bases. The ends lost 4 bases at V and 4 bases at J; junction bases unmatched: 8. There are 15 residues in the CDR3. Germline lookup yields CDR1 SGHRS and CDR2 YFSETQ. CDR3 sequence: CASSPTGTANQPQHF. The CDR3 DNA sequence: TGCGCCAGCAGCCCTACCGGGACAGCAAATCAGCCCCAGCATTTT.

The chain recombines TRBV6-6 with TRBJ2-2, with 9 bases identical to TRBD1. The CDR3 has 15 residues. The germline V gene encodes CDR1 MNHNY and CDR2 SVGAGI (reference sequence). J lost 1 base, V lost 10 bases, and 7 bases had no gene match. CDR3: CATHGQGRNTGELFF. In DNA form, the CDR3 reads TGTGCCACACACGGACAGGGGCGGAACACCGGGGAGCTGTTTTTT.

This clone has just one count. The chain carries TRBV10-3 and TRBJ2-3; 13 positions match TRBD2. CDR1 is ENHRY, CDR2 SYGVKD, per germline. With V trimmed by 4 bases and J by 3 bases, 1 base remained unmatched. This CDR3 contains 15 residues. DNA of the CDR3: TGTGCCATCAGTGGGGGACTAGCGGGGACAGATACGCAGTATTTT. It encodes CAISGGLAGTDTQYF.